Shown below are 30 T cell receptor beta chains from a single sample sequenced in a study of blood T cell repertoires in COVID-19. TCRdb's copy holds only in-frame clones and misses some; the assay was immunoSEQ multiplex PCR. The repertoire holds over 250,000 clones, with about nine tenths as singletons. Sequencing was done on a sample of peripheral blood. These receptors came from a man in his forties who had recovered from COVID-19.

V gene TRBV10-1 combines with J gene TRBJ2-5; possible D gene TRBD2, 5 bases. The CDR3 has 13 residues. Trimming cost V 3 bases and J 9 bases, with 14 bases left between them. The germline gives CDR1 WNHNN, CDR2 SYGVQD (reference sequence). In nucleotides, the CDR3 is TGCGCCAGCAGTGATTCCCCCCCAGCGGCCCAGTACTTC. Protein sequence: CASSDSPPAAQYF.

This clone was picked up one time. The chain recombines TRBV7-8 with TRBJ1-3, with 7 bases lining up with TRBD1. V trimming: 5 bases; J trimming: 2 bases; junction bases outside the gene matches: 9. Germline values: CDR1 SGHVS, CDR2 FQNEAQ. The CDR3 runs 16 residues. The CDR3 protein is CASSRGGRGTGNTIYF. Written as DNA, the CDR3 is TGTGCCAGCAGCCGTGGGGGCAGGGGGACTGGAAACACCATATATTTT.

This clone showed up just a few times. The rearrangement links TRBV24-1 to TRBJ1-5; 12 nucleotides match TRBD1. The CDR3 contains 16 residues. Germline V lookup: CDR1 KGHDR, CDR2 SFDVKD. Trimming at V came to 4 bases and at J to 5 bases, leaving 5 bases not matched to a gene. CDR3 sequence (DNA): TGTGCCACCAGTGAGTGGGACAGGGGGCGCCATCAGCCCCAGCATTTT. It specifies CATSEWDRGRHQPQHF.

J is TRBJ2-5 and V is TRBV19; D might be TRBD2 (5 bases). Per germline, CDR1 LNHDA and CDR2 SQIVND (reference sequence). Trimming took off 3 bases at V and 6 bases at J, with 14 bases between the two ends. The CDR3 runs to 14 residues. In nucleotides, the CDR3 is TGTGCCAGTAGTATGGATCCGACTACAAAGACCCAGTACTTC. Its protein is CASSMDPTTKTQYF.

The V call is TRBV4-3, the J call TRBJ2-7; 9 nucleotides line up with TRBD1. V dropped 1 base and J dropped 2; count of bases not matched to a gene: 6. The CDR3 extends over 16 amino acids. CDR1 and CDR2 from the germline V gene are LGHNA and YSLEER. CDR3 sequence reads: CASSQVRDREPYEQYF. DNA for the CDR3: TGCGCCAGCAGCCAAGTCCGGGACAGGGAACCCTACGAGCAGTACTTC.

The J gene is TRBJ1-2, the V gene TRBV5-1; D call uncertain. The germline V gene encodes CDR1 SGHRS and CDR2 YFSETQ. CDR3 size: 12 residues. Trimming cost V 4 bases and J 8 bases, with 12 bases left between them. The CDR3 sequence is CASSPRGGGYTF. CDR3 in DNA: TGCGCCAGCAGCCCCCGAGGCGGGGGCTACACCTTC.

This clone appeared a single time. The V call is TRBV19, the J call TRBJ2-7; D might be TRBD2 (6 bases). CDR3 length: 15 amino acids. Germline loops: CDR1 LNHDA, CDR2 SQIVND (reference sequence). V lost 4 bases and J lost 3, with 16 bases in between. CDR3 sequence (DNA): TGTGCCAGTAGTACCTCGACTAGTCTGGTCTACGAGCAGTACTTC. This sequence encodes CASSTSTSLVYEQYF. Full variable domain (outside the CDR3, taken from reference TRBV19 and TRBJ2-7): DGGITQSPKYLFRKEGQNVTLSCEQNLNHDAMYWYRQDPGQGLRLIYYSQIVNDFQKGDIAEGYSVSREKKESFPLTVTSAQKNPTAFYLCASSTSTSLVYEQYFGPGTRLTVT.

The chain is built from TRBV12-3 or TRBV12-4 and TRBJ1-1, with a possible D match to TRBD1 (6 bases). Trimming cost V 5 bases and J 5 bases, with 12 bases left between them. The CDR3 loop spans 13 amino acids. CDR3: CASSRQGRTEAFF. The CDR3 DNA is TGTGCCAGCAGTCGGCAGGGGAGAACTGAAGCTTTCTTT.

This clone showed up just once. The V call is TRBV20-1, the J call TRBJ1-5; 9 bases agree with TRBD1. Germline V lookup: CDR1 DFQATT, CDR2 SNEGSKA (reference sequence). The J segment lost 3 bases and the V segment lost 3 bases, leaving 6 bases of the junction unmatched. CDR3 length equals 15 residues. The CDR3 here is CSASPGTGNNQPQHF. The CDR3 DNA follows: TGCAGTGCTAGTCCTGGGACAGGGAACAATCAGCCCCAGCATTTT.

The genes are TRBV5-1 and TRBJ2-1, with TRBD2 as a possible D gene (6 bases). Germline V gene sequence: CDR1 SGHRS, CDR2 YFSETQ. The CDR3 length is 14 residues. Trimming cost V 0 bases and J 9 bases, with 13 bases left between them. CDR3 bases: TGCGCCAGCAGCTTGGAACCGACTAGTCCTGAGCAGTTCTTC. Its protein product is CASSLEPTSPEQFF.

The V gene is TRBV5-1, the J gene TRBJ2-5, with 7 nucleotides matching TRBD2. The CDR3 runs to 13 residues. With 3 bases clipped from V and 5 bases from J, the junction kept 4 bases outside the gene matches. Germline V gene data show CDR1 as SGHRS and CDR2 as YFSETQ. CDR3 in DNA: TGCGCCAGCAGCTCCCCGGGGGGTGAGACCCAGTACTTC. Translating gives CASSSPGGETQYF.

The chain employs TRBV4-3 and TRBJ1-1; D call uncertain. Germline lookup yields CDR1 LGHNA and CDR2 YSLEER. The CDR3 has 13 residues. The V gene lost 2 bases and the J gene lost 2 bases, with 6 bases spanning the gap. The CDR3 region is CASSQSTNTEAFF. The CDR3 DNA reads as TGCGCCAGCAGCCAATCTACCAACACTGAAGCTTTCTTT.

This chain links TRBV10-2 with TRBJ2-2; D not resolved. V lost 5 bases, J lost 5 bases, and 9 bases lay in between. CDR1 WSHSY and CDR2 SAAADI come from the germline V gene. There are 13 residues in the CDR3. Here the CDR3 reads CASSQLSTGELFF. The CDR3 DNA is TGCGCCAGCAGTCAACTATCAACCGGGGAGCTGTTTTTT.

The chain recombines TRBV25-1 with TRBJ1-2, with TRBD1 as a possible D gene (6 bases). V lost 5 bases and J lost 7, with 17 bases in between. Germline lookup yields CDR1 MGHDK and CDR2 SYGVNS. This CDR3 spans 14 amino acids. In nucleotides, the CDR3 is TGTGCCAGCAGTTCCCGCCAGGGGAGTGCTGGCTACACCTTC. This encodes CASSSRQGSAGYTF.

This clone appeared a few times. The CDR3 coding sequence is TGCGCCAGCAGTGAGGGGGACAGGGTCGTTCCCACCGGGGAGCTGTTTTTT. This codes for CASSEGDRVVPTGELFF. The chain links TRBV10-1 to TRBJ2-2; 9 bases match TRBD1. The ends lost 2 bases at V and 4 bases at J; junction bases unmatched: 8. The CDR3 spans 17 residues. CDR1 and CDR2 (germline): WNHNN, SYGVQD (reference sequence).

The rearrangement uses TRBV13 and TRBJ1-3, with D unclear. The V end was cut by 1 base, the J end by 7 bases, with 5 bases between. CDR3 size: 12 residues. CDR1 is PRHDT, CDR2 FYEKMQ, per germline (reference sequence). In nucleotides, the CDR3 is TGTGCCAGCAGCTTAGTCGTGAACACCATATATTTT. The encoded protein is CASSLVVNTIYF.

J is TRBJ2-7 and V is TRBV12-3 or TRBV12-4; 9 bases are a match to TRBD1. CDR3 size: 13 residues. V dropped 1 base and J dropped 7; count of bases not matched to a gene: 2. CDR3 coding DNA: TGTGCCAGCAGTTTAGGGGGGACAGGGGAGCAGTACTTC. Amino acids: CASSLGGTGEQYF.

For this clone: This sample also contains other DNA sequences that code for the same CDR3. This chain connects TRBV2 to TRBJ1-4; 9 bases are a match to TRBD1. Germline V gene sequence: CDR1 SNHLY, CDR2 FYNNEI. V shed 7 bases and J 1 base; nucleotides not matched to a gene: 4. The CDR3 is 15 amino acids. CDR3 sequence reads: CASKKDRGTNEKLFF. The CDR3 DNA sequence: TGTGCCAGCAAAAAGGACAGGGGAACTAATGAAAAACTGTTTTTT.

The genes are TRBV25-1 and TRBJ1-1, with 11 bases identical to TRBD1. The CDR3 totals 17 residues. From germline, CDR1 is MGHDK and CDR2 SYGVNS. Germline trimming cut 4 bases from V and 6 bases from J; bases unmatched to any gene: 13. In nucleotides, the CDR3 is TGTGCCAGCAGTGGCGGCGGGACAGGGGGGTGGTCCGCTGAAGCTTTCTTT. Translation gives CASSGGGTGGWSAEAFF.

This clone was detected only once. The genes are TRBV5-4 and TRBJ2-5; 11 bases line up with TRBD2. The V segment lost 7 bases and the J segment 3 bases; nucleotides outside the gene matches: 2. CDR3 length: 13 residues. In germline, CDR1 is SGHNT, CDR2 YYREEE (reference sequence). CDR3: CASAGLAEETQYF. CDR3 nucleotides: TGTGCCAGCGCGGGACTAGCGGAAGAGACCCAGTACTTC. Full variable domain (outside the CDR3, taken from reference TRBV5-4 and TRBJ2-5): ETGVTQSPTHLIKTRGQQVTLRCSSQSGHNTVSWYQQALGQGPQFIFQYYREEENGRGNFPPRFSGLQFPNYSSELNVNALELDDSALYLCASAGLAEETQYFGPGTRLLVL.

The CDR3 spells CASSPPMGRGPAYEQYF. As DNA, the CDR3 is TGTGCCAGCTCACCACCGATGGGGCGGGGGCCCGCCTACGAGCAGTACTTC. The chain carries TRBV18 and TRBJ2-7; tentatively, D is TRBD2 (7 bases). Germline values: CDR1 KGHSH, CDR2 LQKENI. V lost 0 bases and J lost 2, with 17 bases in between. The CDR3 runs 17 residues.

The chain uses TRBV4-1 and TRBJ2-1; D possibly corresponds to TRBD2 (5 bases). Deletions cut 4 bases from V and 3 bases from J, with 13 bases between. The CDR3 runs 15 residues. The germline V gene encodes CDR1 MGHRA and CDR2 YSYEKL. CDR3 sequence (DNA): TGCGCCAGCAGCCTGGACTGGTCAGACTACAATGAGCAGTTCTTC. This translates into CASSLDWSDYNEQFF.

The rearrangement links TRBV6-2 or TRBV6-3 to TRBJ2-1; 10 nucleotides line up with TRBD1. V was pared by 6 bases and J by 9 bases, with 8 bases of the junction left unmatched. The germline V gene has CDR1 MNHEY and CDR2 SVGEGT. The CDR3 spans 14 residues. CDR3 nucleotides: TGTGCCAGCAGCCCCCAGACAGGGGGCGGTGAGCAGTTCTTC. It codes for CASSPQTGGGEQFF.

CDR3 protein: CASSLDTGGRGYTF. CDR3 nucleotide sequence: TGCGCCAGCAGCTTGGATACAGGGGGCAGGGGCTACACCTTC. V usage is TRBV5-1 and J usage is TRBJ1-2, with TRBD1 matching 9 bases. The CDR3 contains 14 residues. The trim removed 0 bases at V and 8 bases at J, leaving 5 bases unmatched. Germline CDR1 reads SGHRS; CDR2 reads YFSETQ.

This clone was found once. This rearrangement joins TRBV9 to TRBJ2-3, with TRBD2 matching over 10 bases. CDR1 and CDR2 (germline): SGDLS, YYNGEE. The CDR3 consists of 17 residues. The V segment lost 0 bases and the J segment 3 bases; nucleotides outside the gene matches: 7. The CDR3 coding sequence is TGTGCCAGCAGCGTAGACGGAACTAGCGGGGTAACAGATACGCAGTATTTT. This encodes CASSVDGTSGVTDTQYF. The full variable domain, with the rest looked up from reference TRBV9 and TRBJ2-3, is DSGVTQTPKHLITATGQRVTLRCSPRSGDLSVYWYQQSLDQGLQFLIQYYNGEERAKGNILERFSAQQFPDLHSELNLSSLELGDSALYFCASSVDGTSGVTDTQYFGPGTRLTVL.

The chain combines TRBV7-2 with TRBJ1-4; 8 bases match TRBD1. Germline assignment: CDR1 SGHTA and CDR2 FQGNSA. The CDR3 has 15 amino acids. The V gene end was trimmed by 5 bases and the J gene end by 5 bases; junction bases not matched to a gene: 7. In DNA form, the CDR3 reads TGTGCCAGCAGCCCCAGGACAGGGAAAAATGAAAAACTGTTTTTT. Translation gives CASSPRTGKNEKLFF.

Only one count was recorded for this clone. V is TRBV19 and J is TRBJ1-6; TRBD1 aligns across 7 bases. V lost 4 bases and J lost 0; bases outside the gene matches: 6. The CDR3 loop spans 17 amino acids. Germline CDR1 reads LNHDA; CDR2 reads SQIVND (reference sequence). The CDR3 here is CASSKETGSSYNSPLHF. The DNA of the CDR3 is TGTGCCAGTAGTAAGGAGACAGGGAGCTCCTATAATTCACCCCTCCACTTT.

The chain joins TRBV19 to TRBJ1-2; D ambiguous. V dropped 6 bases and J dropped 4 bases, with 12 bases sitting between them. The CDR3 contains 13 residues. CDR1 is LNHDA and CDR2 is SQIVND in the germline V gene (reference sequence). Written as DNA, the CDR3 is TGTGCCAGTAGCCAGCAACAGAGCTATGGCTACACCTTC. Protein sequence: CASSQQQSYGYTF.

The CDR3 DNA reads as TGCGCCAGCGCGGGTACAGGGCAGTACAATGAGCAGTTCTTC. Its protein is CASAGTGQYNEQFF. V is TRBV5-1 and J is TRBJ2-1; D perhaps matches TRBD1 (6 bases). The CDR3 sequence is 14 residues long. Germline loops: CDR1 SGHRS, CDR2 YFSETQ. V lost 7 bases to trimming and J lost 4 bases, with 15 bases between them. Combining the CDR3 with reference TRBV5-1 and TRBJ2-1 gives the whole variable domain KAGVTQTPRYLIKTRGQQVTLSCSPISGHRSVSWYQQTPGQGLQFLFEYFSETQRNKGNFPGRFSGRQFSNSRSEMNVSTLELGDSALYLCASAGTGQYNEQFFGPGTRLTVL.

This chain uses TRBV18 with TRBJ2-1; the match to TRBD2 covers 10 bases. Unmatched junction bases numbered 3, after V lost 0 bases and J lost 7 bases. Germline CDR1 and CDR2: KGHSH and LQKENI. This CDR3 is 15 amino acids long. CDR3 DNA: TGTGCCAGCTCACCACCGGGACTAGCGTCAAATGAGCAGTTCTTC. It translates to CASSPPGLASNEQFF.